This T cell receptor beta chain was sequenced in a study of cytomegalovirus exposure and HLA in healthy donors. Study overall: Earlier sequencing of about 179 million T cells yielded approximately 100 million unique TCR beta sequences. General study results and limits: A later look showed TCR association rates differing by HLA locus, highest for DRB1 and lowest for HLA-C.

To note about this clone: As yet, its antigen is unknown.

This CDR3 comprises 19 residues. Germline V gene data show CDR1 as LNHNV and CDR2 as YYDKDF (reference sequence). J was trimmed by 0 bases and V by 0 bases; bases with no gene match: 14. The PCR contained 60 Vbeta and 13 Jbeta primers. Assay: immunoSEQ multiplex PCR; the TCRdb copy retains only in-frame clones and omits some. In total, the table holds roughly 70,000 clones. This chain links TRBV15 with TRBJ2-7, with 7 bases that match TRBD2. Material: PBMCs. This TCR came from a female donor in good health and CMV-seropositive. The chain's CDR3 is CATSREKGGSTPLSYEQYF. The CDR3 DNA reads TGTGCCACCAGCAGAGAGAAGGGCGGGAGTACCCCCCTCTCCTACGAGCAGTACTTC.